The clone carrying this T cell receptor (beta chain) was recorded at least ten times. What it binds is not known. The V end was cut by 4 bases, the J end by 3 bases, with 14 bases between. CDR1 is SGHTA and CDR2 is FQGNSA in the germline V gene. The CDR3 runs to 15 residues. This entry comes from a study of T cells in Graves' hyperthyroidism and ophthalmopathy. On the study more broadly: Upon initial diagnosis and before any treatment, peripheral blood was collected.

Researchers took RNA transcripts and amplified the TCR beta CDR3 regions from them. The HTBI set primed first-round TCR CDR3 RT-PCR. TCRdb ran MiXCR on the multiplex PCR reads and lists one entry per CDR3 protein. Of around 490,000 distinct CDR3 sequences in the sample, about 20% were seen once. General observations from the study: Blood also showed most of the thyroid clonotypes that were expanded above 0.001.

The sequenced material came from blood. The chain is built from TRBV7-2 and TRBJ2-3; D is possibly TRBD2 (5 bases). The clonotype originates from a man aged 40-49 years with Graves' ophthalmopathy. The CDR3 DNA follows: TGTGCCAGCAGCTCACCGGAGGACGTAACAGATACGCAGTATTTT. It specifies CASSSPEDVTDTQYF.